This record concerns one TCR beta chain sequence. Antigen unknown. This sample also contains other DNA sequences that code for the same CDR3. Unmatched junction bases numbered 4, after V lost 0 bases and J lost 4 bases. CDR3 length: 15 amino acids. Germline CDR1 and CDR2: MNHEY and SVGAGI. The data belong to a study of T cell responses to AZD1222 COVID-19 vaccine. General observations from the study: Baseline serology detected seropositivity in only six AZD1222 recipients.

The protocol was immunoSEQ multiplex PCR, while the TCRdb copy is restricted to in-frame clones and leaves out a portion. The sample lists 120,000 or so clones; 80% to 95% were seen once. The V call is TRBV6-5, the J call TRBJ2-7; TRBD1 matches 9 bases. Sequenced here: peripheral blood, sampled 28 days after the second dose of the MenACWY control vaccine. The receptor was isolated from an adult who received the MenACWY meningococcal vaccine as a control. DNA for the CDR3: TGTGCCAGCAGTTACTCCAGACAGGGGGGGTACGAGCAGTACTTC. Translated: CASSYSRQGGYEQYF.